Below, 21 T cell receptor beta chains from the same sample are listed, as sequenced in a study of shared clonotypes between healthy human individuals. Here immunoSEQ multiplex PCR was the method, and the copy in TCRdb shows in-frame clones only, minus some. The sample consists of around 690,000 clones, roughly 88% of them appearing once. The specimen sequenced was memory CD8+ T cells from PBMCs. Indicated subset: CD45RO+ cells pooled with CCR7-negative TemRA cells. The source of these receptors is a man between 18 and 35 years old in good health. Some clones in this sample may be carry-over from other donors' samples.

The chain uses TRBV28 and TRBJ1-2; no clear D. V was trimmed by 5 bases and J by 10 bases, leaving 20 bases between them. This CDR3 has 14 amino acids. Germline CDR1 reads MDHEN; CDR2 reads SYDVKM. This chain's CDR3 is CASSLTTGSAVYTF. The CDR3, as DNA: TGTGCCAGCAGTCTCACGACGGGGAGTGCAGTCTACACCTTC.

The CDR3, as DNA: TGTGCCAGCAGCTCCTCCGGGACAGGGGTTCACAAAGAGACCCAGTACTTC. As protein: CASSSSGTGVHKETQYF. This rearrangement joins TRBV13 to TRBJ2-5, with 10 bases lining up with TRBD1. The CDR3 runs to 17 residues. Germline V lookup: CDR1 PRHDT, CDR2 FYEKMQ (reference sequence). The trim removed 4 bases at V and 3 bases at J, leaving 11 bases unmatched.

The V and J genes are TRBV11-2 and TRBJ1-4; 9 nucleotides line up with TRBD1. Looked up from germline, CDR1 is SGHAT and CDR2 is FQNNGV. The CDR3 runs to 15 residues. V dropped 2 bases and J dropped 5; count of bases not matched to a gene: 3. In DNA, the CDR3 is TGTGCCAGCAGCTTATATGGGACAGGGAATGAAAAACTGTTTTTT. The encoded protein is CASSLYGTGNEKLFF. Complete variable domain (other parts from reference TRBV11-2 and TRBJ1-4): EAGVAQSPRYKIIEKRQSVAFWCNPISGHATLYWYQQILGQGPKLLIQFQNNGVVDDSQLPKDRFSAERLKGVDSTLKIQPAKLEDSAVYLCASSLYGTGNEKLFFGSGTQLSVL.

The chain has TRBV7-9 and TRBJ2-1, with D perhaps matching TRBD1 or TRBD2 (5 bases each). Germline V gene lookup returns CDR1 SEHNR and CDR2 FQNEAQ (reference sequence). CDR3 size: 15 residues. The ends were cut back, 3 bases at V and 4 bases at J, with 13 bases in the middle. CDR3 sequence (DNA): TGTGCCAGCAGCTTGGGGGTAGCGATGTACAATGAGCAGTTCTTC. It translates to CASSLGVAMYNEQFF.

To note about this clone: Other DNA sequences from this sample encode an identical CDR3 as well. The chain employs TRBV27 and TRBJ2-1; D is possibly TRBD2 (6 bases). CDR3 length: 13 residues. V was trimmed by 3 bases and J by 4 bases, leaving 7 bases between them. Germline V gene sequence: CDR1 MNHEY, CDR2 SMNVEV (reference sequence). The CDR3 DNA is TGTGCCAGCAGTTTGGACTATTACAATGAGCAGTTCTTC. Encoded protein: CASSLDYYNEQFF.

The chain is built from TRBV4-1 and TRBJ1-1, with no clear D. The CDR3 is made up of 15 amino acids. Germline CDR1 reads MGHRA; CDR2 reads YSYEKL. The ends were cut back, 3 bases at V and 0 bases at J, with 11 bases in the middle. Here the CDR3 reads CASSQAFTLNTEAFF. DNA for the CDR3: TGCGCCAGCAGCCAGGCCTTCACTTTGAACACTGAAGCTTTCTTT.

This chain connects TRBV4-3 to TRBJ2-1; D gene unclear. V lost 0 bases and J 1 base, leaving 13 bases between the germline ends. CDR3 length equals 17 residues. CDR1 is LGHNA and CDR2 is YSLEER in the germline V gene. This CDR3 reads CASSQETSWRSYNEQFF. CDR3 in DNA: TGCGCCAGCAGCCAAGAGACTTCTTGGCGGTCCTACAATGAGCAGTTCTTC.

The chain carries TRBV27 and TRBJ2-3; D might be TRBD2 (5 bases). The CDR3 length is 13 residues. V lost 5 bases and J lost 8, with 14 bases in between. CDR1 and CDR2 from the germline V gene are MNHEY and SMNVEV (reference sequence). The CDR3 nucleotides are TGTGCCAGCAGTCGGCCACGAGAGGGTACGCAGTATTTT. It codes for CASSRPREGTQYF.

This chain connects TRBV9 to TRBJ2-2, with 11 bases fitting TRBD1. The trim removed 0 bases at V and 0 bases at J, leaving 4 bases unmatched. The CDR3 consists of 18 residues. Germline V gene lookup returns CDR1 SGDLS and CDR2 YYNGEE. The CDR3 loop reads CASSVARTGGANTGELFF. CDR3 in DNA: TGTGCCAGCAGCGTAGCTAGGACAGGGGGCGCGAACACCGGGGAGCTGTTTTTT.

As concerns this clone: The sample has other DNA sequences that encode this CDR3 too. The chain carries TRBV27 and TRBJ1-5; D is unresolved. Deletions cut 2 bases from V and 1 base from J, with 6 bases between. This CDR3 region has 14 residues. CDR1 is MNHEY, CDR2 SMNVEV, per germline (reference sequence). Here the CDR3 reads CASSLAESNQPQHF. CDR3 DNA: TGTGCCAGCAGTTTAGCAGAGAGCAATCAGCCCCAGCATTTT.

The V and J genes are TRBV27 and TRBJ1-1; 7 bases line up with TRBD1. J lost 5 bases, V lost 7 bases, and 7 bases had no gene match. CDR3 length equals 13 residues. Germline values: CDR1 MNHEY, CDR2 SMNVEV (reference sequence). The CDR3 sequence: CASTEQGRTEAFF. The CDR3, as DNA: TGTGCCAGCACCGAACAGGGGAGGACTGAAGCTTTCTTT.

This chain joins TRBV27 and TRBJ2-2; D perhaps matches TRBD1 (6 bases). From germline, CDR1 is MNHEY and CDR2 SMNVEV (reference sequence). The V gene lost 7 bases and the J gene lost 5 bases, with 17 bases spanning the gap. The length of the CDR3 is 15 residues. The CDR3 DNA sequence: TGTGCCAGCACCACCGGGACAAGGGGGACCGGGGAGCTGTTTTTT. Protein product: CASTTGTRGTGELFF.

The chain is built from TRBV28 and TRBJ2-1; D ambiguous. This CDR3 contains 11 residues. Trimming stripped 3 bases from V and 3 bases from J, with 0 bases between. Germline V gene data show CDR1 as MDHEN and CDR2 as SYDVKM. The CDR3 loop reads CASSFYNEQFF. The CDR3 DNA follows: TGTGCCAGCAGTTTCTACAATGAGCAGTTCTTC.

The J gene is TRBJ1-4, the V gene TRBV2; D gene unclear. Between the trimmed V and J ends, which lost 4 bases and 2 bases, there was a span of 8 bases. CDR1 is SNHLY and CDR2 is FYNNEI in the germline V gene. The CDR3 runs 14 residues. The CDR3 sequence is CASSVGRTNEKLFF. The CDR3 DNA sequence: TGTGCCAGCAGTGTTGGCAGGACTAATGAAAAACTGTTTTTT.

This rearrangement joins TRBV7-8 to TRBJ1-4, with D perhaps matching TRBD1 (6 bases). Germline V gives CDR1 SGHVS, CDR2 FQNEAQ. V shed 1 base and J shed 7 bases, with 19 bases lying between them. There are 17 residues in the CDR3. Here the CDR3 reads CASSLGAGTPGIEKLFF. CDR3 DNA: TGTGCCAGCAGCTTAGGGGCCGGGACACCAGGGATTGAAAAACTGTTTTTT.

The CDR3 DNA is TGTGCCAGCAGGTCCTCCGGGACTGACTTTAGGGTGGCCCAGTACTTC. Translating it yields CASRSSGTDFRVAQYF. The chain carries TRBV7-9 and TRBJ2-5; D perhaps matches TRBD2 (6 bases). Between the trimmed V and J ends, which lost 6 bases and 9 bases, there was a span of 26 bases. CDR1 is SEHNR and CDR2 is FQNEAQ in the germline V gene (reference sequence). The CDR3 has 16 amino acids.

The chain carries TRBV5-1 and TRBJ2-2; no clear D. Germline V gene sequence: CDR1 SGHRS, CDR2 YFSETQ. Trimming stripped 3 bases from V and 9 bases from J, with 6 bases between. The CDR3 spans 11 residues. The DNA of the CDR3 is TGCGCCAGCAGCTCGCCCAGGGAGCTGTTTTTT. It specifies CASSSPRELFF.

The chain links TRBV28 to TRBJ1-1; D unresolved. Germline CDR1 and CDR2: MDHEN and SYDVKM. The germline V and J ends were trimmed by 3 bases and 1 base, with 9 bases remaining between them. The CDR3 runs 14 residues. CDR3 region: CASSFAVSNTEAFF. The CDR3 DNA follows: TGTGCCAGCAGTTTCGCCGTATCGAACACTGAAGCTTTCTTT.

The CDR3 region is CASSPLSDGRDEQYF. The CDR3 bases are TGTGCCAGCTCACCATTGTCGGACGGGCGGGATGAGCAGTACTTC. The chain couples TRBV18 to TRBJ2-7; maybe TRBD2 (6 bases). Deletions cut 2 bases from V and 7 bases from J, with 18 bases between. The V gene's germline CDR1 is KGHSH and CDR2 LQKENI. The CDR3 extends over 15 amino acids.

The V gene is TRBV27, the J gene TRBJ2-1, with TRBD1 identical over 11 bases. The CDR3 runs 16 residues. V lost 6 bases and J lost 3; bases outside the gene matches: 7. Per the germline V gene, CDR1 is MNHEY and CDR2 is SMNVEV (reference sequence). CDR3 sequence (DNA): TGTGCCAGCAGCCCAGGGACAGGGGGTTTCTACAATGAGCAGTTCTTC. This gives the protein CASSPGTGGFYNEQFF.

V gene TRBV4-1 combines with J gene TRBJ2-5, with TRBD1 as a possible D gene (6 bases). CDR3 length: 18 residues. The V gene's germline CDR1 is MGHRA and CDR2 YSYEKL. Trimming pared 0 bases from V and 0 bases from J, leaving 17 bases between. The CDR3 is CASSQDIRGSVDQETQYF. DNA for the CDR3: TGCGCCAGCAGCCAAGATATTAGGGGGAGTGTGGACCAAGAGACCCAGTACTTC.